Below are 27 T cell receptor beta chains sequenced from a single sample in a study of identical twins. One entry per CDR3 protein results from TCRdb running MiXCR on the 5' RACE reads. The sample lists 250,000 to 350,000 distinct CDR3 sequences; about 8.1% were seen once. The same sample was also studied in work on yellow fever vaccine responses in identical twins.

Input material: memory (CD45RO+) T cells sorted from blood. Receptors originate from a woman in her late teens or twenties in good health.

Only a few counts were recorded for this clonotype. V is TRBV5-1 and J is TRBJ1-6; 9 nucleotides line up with TRBD1. The V segment lost 0 bases and the J segment 2 bases; nucleotides outside the gene matches: 3. The CDR3 extends over 17 amino acids. Germline V gene data show CDR1 as SGHRS and CDR2 as YFSETQ. The CDR3 coding sequence is TGCGCCAGCAGCTTGGGGACAGGGGAGCCCTATAATTCACCCCTCCACTTT. This sequence encodes CASSLGTGEPYNSPLHF.

This clonotype was counted only a few times. The chain carries TRBV20-1 and TRBJ2-7, with TRBD1 as a possible D gene (6 bases). Germline assignment: CDR1 DFQATT and CDR2 SNEGSKA (reference sequence). The CDR3 is made up of 14 amino acids. V gave up 0 bases and J gave up 1 base, with 10 bases separating them. The CDR3 spells CSARDQDSSYEQYF. In DNA form, the CDR3 reads TGCAGTGCTAGAGATCAGGACAGTTCCTACGAGCAGTACTTC.

The rearrangement joins TRBV4-1 to TRBJ1-4, with D perhaps matching TRBD1 (5 bases). Germline V lookup: CDR1 MGHRA, CDR2 YSYEKL. V was shortened by 1 base and J by 5 bases, with 11 bases between the two germline ends. This CDR3 comprises 15 residues. The CDR3 protein is CASSQGGRENEKLFF. DNA for the CDR3: TGCGCCAGCAGCCAAGGGGGCAGAGAGAATGAAAAACTGTTTTTT.

This clonotype came up many times. The chain uses TRBV15 and TRBJ1-1, with unresolved D. The CDR3 spans 15 residues. Between the trimmed V and J ends, which lost 0 bases and 9 bases, there was a span of 17 bases. The germline gives CDR1 LNHNV, CDR2 YYDKDF (reference sequence). The CDR3 bases are TGTGCCACCAGCAGAGATCCATCAACCGGGAACCAAGCTTTCTTT. It yields the protein CATSRDPSTGNQAFF.

This clonotype has just a few counts. The genes are TRBV3-1 and TRBJ2-7; D gene uncertain. CDR1 and CDR2 (germline): LGHDT, YNNKEL (reference sequence). The CDR3 covers 13 residues. V lost 4 bases and J 2 bases, leaving 9 bases between the germline ends. The CDR3 bases are TGTGCCAGCAGCCTAAGAGGACCCTACGAGCAGTACTTC. It encodes CASSLRGPYEQYF.

This clonotype was recorded at least ten times. The J gene is TRBJ2-1, the V gene TRBV18; the D is unclear. Germline V gives CDR1 KGHSH, CDR2 LQKENI. Between the trimmed V and J ends, which lost 3 bases and 7 bases, there was a span of 13 bases. There are 14 residues in the CDR3. As DNA, the CDR3 is TGTGCCAGCTCACCTATCGAGTCCGCGAATGAGCAGTTCTTC. The encoded protein is CASSPIESANEQFF.

The J gene is TRBJ1-1, the V gene TRBV3-1; no definite D call. With 1 base removed from V and 6 bases from J, the gap between germline ends came to 3 bases. CDR3 length: 11 residues. Germline loops: CDR1 LGHDT, CDR2 YNNKEL (reference sequence). CDR3 in DNA: TGTGCCAGCAGCCAAGTACCTGAAGCTTTCTTT. This sequence encodes CASSQVPEAFF.

V and J are TRBV5-8 and TRBJ2-4; 7 bases align to TRBD2. The V segment lost 2 bases and the J segment 7 bases; nucleotides outside the gene matches: 15. The CDR3 loop spans 17 amino acids. CDR1 is SGHTS and CDR2 is YDEGEE in the germline V gene. This CDR3 reads CASSLRTSGLQGNIQYF. The CDR3 nucleotides read TGTGCCAGCAGCTTACGGACTAGTGGCCTCCAAGGCAACATTCAGTACTTC.

This chain links TRBV25-1 with TRBJ2-5; no clear D gene. V lost 2 bases to trimming and J lost 5 bases, with 15 bases between them. This CDR3 is built from 15 residues. From germline, CDR1 is MGHDK and CDR2 SYGVNS. The CDR3 is CASSEPTHVSETQYF. The CDR3, as DNA: TGTGCCAGCAGTGAACCAACCCACGTCAGTGAGACCCAGTACTTC.

This clonotype was detected a few times. The V and J genes are TRBV28 and TRBJ2-3; D may be TRBD2 (7 bases). Trimming stripped 7 bases from V and 0 bases from J, with 20 bases between. The CDR3 runs 17 residues. Germline V gene data show CDR1 as MDHEN and CDR2 as SYDVKM. The CDR3 DNA reads as TGTGCCAGCAAAAATATGGGGGGGCCTTTGAGCACAGATACGCAGTATTTT. Its translation is CASKNMGGPLSTDTQYF.

The chain uses TRBV15 and TRBJ2-5; weak D call: TRBD1 (6 bases). The germline CDR1 and CDR2 sequences are LNHNV and YYDKDF (reference sequence). V was trimmed by 1 base and J by 5 bases, leaving 8 bases between them. CDR3 length equals 13 residues. This CDR3 is CATSRVGGETQYF. CDR3 DNA sequence: TGTGCCACCAGCAGAGTTGGGGGCGAGACCCAGTACTTC.

The chain couples TRBV27 to TRBJ2-7; TRBD1 is a possible D gene (6 bases). Germline CDR1 is MNHEY and CDR2 is SMNVEV (reference sequence). This CDR3 is 14 amino acids long. The V end was cut by 6 bases, the J end by 7 bases, with 19 bases between. Here the CDR3 reads CASSLRGFPGEQYF. In DNA form, the CDR3 reads TGTGCCAGCAGCTTAAGGGGGTTCCCGGGGGAGCAGTACTTC.

This clonotype was recorded at least ten times. The chain carries TRBV7-3 and TRBJ2-1, with a tentative D call TRBD1 (5 bases). The CDR3 runs 14 residues. CDR1 and CDR2 (germline): SGHTA, FQGTGA. The ends were cut back, 5 bases at V and 4 bases at J, with 12 bases in the middle. The CDR3 sequence: CASSPGQPYNEQFF. Written as DNA, the CDR3 is TGTGCCAGCAGCCCCGGACAACCGTACAATGAGCAGTTCTTC.

The genes are TRBV7-9 and TRBJ1-3; D is unresolved. Trimming took off 2 bases at V and 2 bases at J, with 13 bases between the two ends. CDR3 size: 16 residues. The V gene's germline CDR1 is SEHNR and CDR2 FQNEAQ (reference sequence). The CDR3 sequence is CASSLSWGRAGNTIYF. CDR3 DNA: TGTGCCAGCAGCTTATCTTGGGGTAGGGCTGGAAACACCATATATTTT. The full variable domain, in which reference TRBV7-9 and TRBJ1-3 provide the parts outside the CDR3, is DTGVSQNPRHKITKRGQNVTFRCDPISEHNRLYWYRQTLGQGPEFLTYFQNEAQLEKSRLLSDRFSAERPKGSFSTLEIQRTEQGDSAMYLCASSLSWGRAGNTIYFGEGSWLTVV.

This clonotype was found a few times. The gene calls are TRBV6-2 or TRBV6-3 and TRBJ2-6; possibly TRBD1 for D (6 bases). The V gene's germline CDR1 is MNHEY and CDR2 SVGEGT. CDR3 length: 16 amino acids. V lost 7 bases and J 0 bases, leaving 13 bases between the germline ends. CDR3 sequence reads: CASIRGGSSGANVLTF. CDR3 DNA sequence: TGTGCCAGCATCCGAGGGGGATCCTCTGGGGCCAACGTCCTGACTTTC.

This clonotype was counted ten times or more. The chain couples TRBV7-9 to TRBJ2-3; D uncertain. This CDR3 is 13 amino acids long. The V gene lost 1 base and the J gene lost 5 bases, with 7 bases spanning the gap. CDR1 is SEHNR and CDR2 is FQNEAQ in the germline V gene (reference sequence). Here the CDR3 reads CASSLDGRDTQYF. CDR3 nucleotide sequence: TGTGCCAGCAGCTTAGATGGCCGAGATACGCAGTATTTT.

This clonotype was seen a few times. V usage is TRBV27 and J usage is TRBJ2-2, with D possibly being TRBD1 or TRBD2 (7 bases each). This CDR3 has 19 residues. V was clipped by 5 bases and J by 4 bases, with 26 bases between them. The germline V gene has CDR1 MNHEY and CDR2 SMNVEV (reference sequence). The CDR3 sequence is CASSATLLGGGRPTGELFF. The CDR3 nucleotides are TGTGCCAGCAGTGCTACCCTTCTAGGGGGCGGGAGACCCACCGGGGAGCTGTTTTTT.

Ten or more counts support this clonotype. V gene TRBV4-2 combines with J gene TRBJ2-5; 8 bases match TRBD2. Germline trimming cut 1 base from V and 3 bases from J; bases unmatched to any gene: 4. Germline V CDR1 and CDR2: LGHNA, YNFKEQ. CDR3 length equals 15 residues. The CDR3 sequence is CASSQAPAGEETQYF. Here the CDR3 DNA reads TGTGCCAGCAGCCAAGCCCCAGCGGGGGAAGAGACCCAGTACTTC.

The CDR3 region is CASSTNPPRGRVNEQYV. The CDR3 nucleotides are TGTGCCAGCAGCACCAACCCCCCCCGGGGCAGGGTCAACGAGCAGTACGTC. V and J are TRBV6-1 and TRBJ2-7; the D gene could be TRBD1 or TRBD2 (5 bases each). V lost 6 bases and J 5 bases, leaving 26 bases between the germline ends. Per germline, CDR1 MNHNS and CDR2 SASEGT. This CDR3 has 17 residues.

This clonotype was picked up a small number of times. The rearrangement uses TRBV29-1 and TRBJ2-2, with TRBD2 matching over 7 bases. With V trimmed by 6 bases and J by 4 bases, 11 bases remained unmatched. Germline V gives CDR1 SQVTM, CDR2 ANQGSEA. This CDR3 is built from 15 residues. The CDR3: CSVALGGRGTGELFF. Written as DNA, the CDR3 is TGCAGCGTAGCCCTGGGGGGGAGGGGCACCGGGGAGCTGTTTTTT.

This clonotype has more than one count but fewer than ten. The chain employs TRBV20-1 and TRBJ2-3; the match to TRBD2 covers 7 bases. Per the germline V gene, CDR1 is DFQATT and CDR2 is SNEGSKA (reference sequence). The V segment lost 2 bases and the J segment 2 bases; nucleotides outside the gene matches: 4. The CDR3 runs to 14 residues. This CDR3 reads CSARLRGNTDTQYF. In DNA, the CDR3 is TGCAGTGCTAGACTGCGGGGGAACACAGATACGCAGTATTTT.

J is TRBJ1-1 and V is TRBV3-1, with TRBD1 as a possible D gene (5 bases). The V end was cut by 3 bases, the J end by 3 bases, with 8 bases between. Germline V gene data show CDR1 as LGHDT and CDR2 as YNNKEL (reference sequence). The CDR3 contains 13 residues. For the CDR3, the DNA is TGTGCCAGCAGCCACGCAGGGCACACTGAAGCTTTCTTT. The encoded protein is CASSHAGHTEAFF.

The sample holds many counts of this clonotype. The chain couples TRBV5-1 to TRBJ2-1; D is possibly TRBD1 (6 bases). Germline V gives CDR1 SGHRS, CDR2 YFSETQ. This CDR3 is 14 amino acids long. Trimming removed 6 bases from V and 0 bases from J, with 10 bases in between. CDR3 sequence (DNA): TGCGCCAGCACGCTAGGGGGCTCCTACAATGAGCAGTTCTTC. This codes for CASTLGGSYNEQFF. The full variable domain, its missing parts supplied by reference TRBV5-1 and TRBJ2-1, is KAGVTQTPRYLIKTRGQQVTLSCSPISGHRSVSWYQQTPGQGLQFLFEYFSETQRNKGNFPGRFSGRQFSNSRSEMNVSTLELGDSALYLCASTLGGSYNEQFFGPGTRLTVL.

This clonotype was detected a few times. This chain joins TRBV5-1 and TRBJ2-5; the D gene could be TRBD1 or TRBD2 (5 bases each). Trimming took 4 bases from V and 10 from J, leaving 11 bases between them. The germline V gene encodes CDR1 SGHRS and CDR2 YFSETQ. CDR3 size: 11 residues. CDR3 in DNA: TGCGCCAGCAGCCGTGGGGGTGGCCAGTACTTC. Encoded protein: CASSRGGGQYF.

This clonotype was recorded many times. This CDR3 is CASSPDRKETQYF. CDR3 nucleotides: TGTGCCAGCAGCCCGGACAGAAAAGAGACCCAGTACTTC. The chain has TRBV7-3 and TRBJ2-5, with a possible D match to TRBD1 (6 bases). Germline V gives CDR1 SGHTA, CDR2 FQGTGA. This CDR3 comprises 13 residues. V was shortened by 5 bases and J by 3 bases, with 10 bases between the two germline ends. The whole variable domain, filled in from reference TRBV7-3 and TRBJ2-5, reads GAGVSQTPSNKVTEKGKYVELRCDPISGHTALYWYRQSLGQGPEFLIYFQGTGAADDSGLPNDRFFAVRPEGSVSTLKIQRTERGDSAVYLCASSPDRKETQYFGPGTRLLVL.

The gene calls are TRBV2 and TRBJ1-2; 10 nucleotides match TRBD1. This CDR3 region has 13 residues. Germline V gives CDR1 SNHLY, CDR2 FYNNEI. The J segment lost 5 bases and the V segment lost 7 bases, leaving 4 bases of the junction unmatched. CDR3 loop: CASTPGQGYGYTF. The DNA of the CDR3 is TGTGCCAGCACCCCGGGACAGGGGTATGGCTACACCTTC.

This clonotype was counted between two and nine times. The V gene is TRBV20-1, the J gene TRBJ2-5, with 7 bases identical to TRBD2. Unmatched junction bases numbered 5, after V lost 2 bases and J lost 5 bases. The CDR3 length is 13 residues. In germline, CDR1 is DFQATT, CDR2 SNEGSKA (reference sequence). DNA of the CDR3: TGCAGTGCTAGAAACAGCGGGAAGGAGACCCAGTACTTC. Its protein product is CSARNSGKETQYF.